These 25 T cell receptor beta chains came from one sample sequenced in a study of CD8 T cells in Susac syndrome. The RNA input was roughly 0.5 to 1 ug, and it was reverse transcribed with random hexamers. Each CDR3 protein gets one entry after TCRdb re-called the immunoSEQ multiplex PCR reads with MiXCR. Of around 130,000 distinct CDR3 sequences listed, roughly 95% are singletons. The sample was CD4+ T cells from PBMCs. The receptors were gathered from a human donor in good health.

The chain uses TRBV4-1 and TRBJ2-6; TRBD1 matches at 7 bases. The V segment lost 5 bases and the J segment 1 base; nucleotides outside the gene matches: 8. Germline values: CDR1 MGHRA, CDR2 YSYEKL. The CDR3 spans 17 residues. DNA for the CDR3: TGCGCCAGCAGCTACGACAGGGCCACTTCTGGGGCCAACGTCCTGACTTTC. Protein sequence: CASSYDRATSGANVLTF.

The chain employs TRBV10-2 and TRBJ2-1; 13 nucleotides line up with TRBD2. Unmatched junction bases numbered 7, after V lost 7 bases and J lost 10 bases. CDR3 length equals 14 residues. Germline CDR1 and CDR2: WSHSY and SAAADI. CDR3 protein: CASTTGTSGTEQFF. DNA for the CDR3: TGCGCCAGCACTACCGGGACTAGCGGGACCGAGCAGTTCTTC.

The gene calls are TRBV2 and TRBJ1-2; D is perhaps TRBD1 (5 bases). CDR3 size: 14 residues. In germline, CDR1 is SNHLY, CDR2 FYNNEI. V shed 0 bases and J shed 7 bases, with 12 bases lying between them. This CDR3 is CASSEARQSGGYTF. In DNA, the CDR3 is TGTGCCAGCAGTGAAGCGCGACAGTCAGGTGGCTACACCTTC.

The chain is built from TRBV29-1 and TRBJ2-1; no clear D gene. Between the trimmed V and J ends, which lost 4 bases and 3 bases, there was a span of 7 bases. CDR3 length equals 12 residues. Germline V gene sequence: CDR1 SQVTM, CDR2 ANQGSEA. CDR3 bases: TGCAGCGTTGCTGGGGACTACAATGAGCAGTTCTTC. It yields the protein CSVAGDYNEQFF.

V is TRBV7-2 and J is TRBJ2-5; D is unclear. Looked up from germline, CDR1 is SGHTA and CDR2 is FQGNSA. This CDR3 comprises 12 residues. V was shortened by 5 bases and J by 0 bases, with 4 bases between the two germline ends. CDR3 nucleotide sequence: TGTGCCAGCAGCCGGTACCAAGAGACCCAGTACTTC. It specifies CASSRYQETQYF.

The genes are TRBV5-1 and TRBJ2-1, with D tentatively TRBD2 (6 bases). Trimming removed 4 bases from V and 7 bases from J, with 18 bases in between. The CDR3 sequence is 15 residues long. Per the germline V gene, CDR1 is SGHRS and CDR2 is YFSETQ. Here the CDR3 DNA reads TGCGCCAGCAGCCAAAGACTAGAAGGAGTTAATGAGCAGTTCTTC. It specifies CASSQRLEGVNEQFF.

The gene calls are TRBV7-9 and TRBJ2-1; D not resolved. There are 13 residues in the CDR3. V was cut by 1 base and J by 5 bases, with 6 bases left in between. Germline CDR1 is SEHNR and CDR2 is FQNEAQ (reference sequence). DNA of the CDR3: TGTGCCAGCAGCTTAGAACTGAACAATGAGCAGTTCTTC. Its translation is CASSLELNNEQFF. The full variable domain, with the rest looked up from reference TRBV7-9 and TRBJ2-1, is DTGVSQNPRHKITKRGQNVTFRCDPISEHNRLYWYRQTLGQGPEFLTYFQNEAQLEKSRLLSDRFSAERPKGSFSTLEIQRTEQGDSAMYLCASSLELNNEQFFGPGTRLTVL.

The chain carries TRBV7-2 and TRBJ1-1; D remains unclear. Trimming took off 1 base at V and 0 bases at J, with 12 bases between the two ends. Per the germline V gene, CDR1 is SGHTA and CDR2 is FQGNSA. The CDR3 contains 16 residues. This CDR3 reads CASSLVGGTLNTEAFF. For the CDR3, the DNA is TGTGCCAGCAGCTTAGTCGGCGGTACGCTGAACACTGAAGCTTTCTTT.

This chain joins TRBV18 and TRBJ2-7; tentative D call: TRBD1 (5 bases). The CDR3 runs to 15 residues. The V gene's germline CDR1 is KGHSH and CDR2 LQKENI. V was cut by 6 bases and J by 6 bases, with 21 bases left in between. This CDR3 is CASSQIDSPSGEQYF. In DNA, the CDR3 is TGTGCCAGCTCCCAAATTGACAGCCCGTCAGGCGAGCAGTACTTC.

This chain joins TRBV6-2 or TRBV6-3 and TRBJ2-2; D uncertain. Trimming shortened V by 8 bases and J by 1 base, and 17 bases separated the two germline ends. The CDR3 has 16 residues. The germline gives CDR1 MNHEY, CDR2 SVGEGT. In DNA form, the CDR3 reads TGTGCCAGCGGGCATTACGGAAGGAAGAACACCGGGGAGCTGTTTTTT. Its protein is CASGHYGRKNTGELFF.

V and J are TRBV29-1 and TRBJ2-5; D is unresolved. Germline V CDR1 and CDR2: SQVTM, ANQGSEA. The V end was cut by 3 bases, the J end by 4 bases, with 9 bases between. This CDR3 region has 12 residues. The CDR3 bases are TGCAGCGTTGATGGGATTGGAGAGACCCAGTACTTC. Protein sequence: CSVDGIGETQYF.

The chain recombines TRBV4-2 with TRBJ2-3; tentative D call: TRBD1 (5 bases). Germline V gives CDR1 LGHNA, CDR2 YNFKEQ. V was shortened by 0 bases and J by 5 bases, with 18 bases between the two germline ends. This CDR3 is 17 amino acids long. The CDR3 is CASSQEGSQVTGDTQYF. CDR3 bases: TGTGCCAGCAGCCAAGAAGGCAGCCAAGTCACAGGAGATACGCAGTATTTT.

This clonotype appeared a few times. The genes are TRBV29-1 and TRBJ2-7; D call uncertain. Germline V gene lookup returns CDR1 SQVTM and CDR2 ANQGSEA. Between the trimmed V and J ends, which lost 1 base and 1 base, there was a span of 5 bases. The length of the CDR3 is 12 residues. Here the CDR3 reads CSVEVGSYEQYF. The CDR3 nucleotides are TGCAGCGTTGAAGTTGGGTCCTACGAGCAGTACTTC.

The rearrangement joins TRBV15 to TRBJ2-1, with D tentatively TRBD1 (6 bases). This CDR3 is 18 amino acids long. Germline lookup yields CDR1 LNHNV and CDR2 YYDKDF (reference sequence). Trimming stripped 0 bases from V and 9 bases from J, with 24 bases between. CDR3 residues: CATSRDTEAAGVEGEQFF. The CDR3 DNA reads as TGTGCCACCAGCAGAGATACGGAGGCGGCAGGGGTAGAGGGTGAGCAGTTCTTC.

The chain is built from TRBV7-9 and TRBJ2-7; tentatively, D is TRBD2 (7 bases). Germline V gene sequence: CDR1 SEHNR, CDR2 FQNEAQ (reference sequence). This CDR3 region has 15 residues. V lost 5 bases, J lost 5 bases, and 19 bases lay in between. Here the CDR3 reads CASSPKGGERDEQYF. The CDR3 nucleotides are TGTGCCAGCAGCCCAAAGGGGGGGGAGCGGGACGAGCAGTACTTC.

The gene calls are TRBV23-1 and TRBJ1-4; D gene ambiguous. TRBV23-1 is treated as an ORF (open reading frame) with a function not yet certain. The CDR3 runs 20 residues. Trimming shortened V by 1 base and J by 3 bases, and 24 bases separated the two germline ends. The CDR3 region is CASSQFRPLFAKTANEKLFF. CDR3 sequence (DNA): TGCGCCAGCAGTCAATTTCGCCCCTTATTCGCCAAGACTGCTAATGAAAAACTGTTTTTT.

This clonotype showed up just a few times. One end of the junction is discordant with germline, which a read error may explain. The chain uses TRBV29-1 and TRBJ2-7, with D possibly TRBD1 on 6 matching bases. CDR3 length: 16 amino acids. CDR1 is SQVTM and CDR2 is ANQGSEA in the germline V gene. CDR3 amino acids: CSVGRVGKRGYYEQYF. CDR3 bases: TGCAGTGTTGGACGGGTGGGGAAGAGGGGGTACTACGAGCAGTACTTC.

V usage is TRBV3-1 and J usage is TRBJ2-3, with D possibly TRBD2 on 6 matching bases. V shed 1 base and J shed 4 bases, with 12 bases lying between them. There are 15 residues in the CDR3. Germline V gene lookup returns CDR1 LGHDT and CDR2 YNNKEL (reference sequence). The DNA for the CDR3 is TGTGCCAGCAGCCAAGGAGGCGGGAACGCAGATACGCAGTATTTT. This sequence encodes CASSQGGGNADTQYF.

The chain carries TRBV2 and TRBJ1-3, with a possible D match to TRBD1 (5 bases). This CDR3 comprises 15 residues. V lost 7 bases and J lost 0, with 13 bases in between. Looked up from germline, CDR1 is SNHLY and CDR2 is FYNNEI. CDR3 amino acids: CASTGTDYSGNTIYF. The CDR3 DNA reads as TGTGCCAGCACCGGGACGGATTACTCTGGAAACACCATATATTTT.

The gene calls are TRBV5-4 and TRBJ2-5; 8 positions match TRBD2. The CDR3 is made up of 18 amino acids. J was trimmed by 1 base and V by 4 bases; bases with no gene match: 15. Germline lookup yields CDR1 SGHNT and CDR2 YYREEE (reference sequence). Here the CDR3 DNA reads TGTGCCAGCAGCCCAGGTGTGGTGTCGGGAGGGGGCCAAGAGACCCAGTACTTC. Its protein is CASSPGVVSGGGQETQYF.

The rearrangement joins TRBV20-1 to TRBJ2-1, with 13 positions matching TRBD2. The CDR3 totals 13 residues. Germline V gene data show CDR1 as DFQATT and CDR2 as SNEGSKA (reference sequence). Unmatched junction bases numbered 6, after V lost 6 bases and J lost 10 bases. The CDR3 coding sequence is TGCAGTGCACGGACTAGCGGGAGTGGCGAGCAGTTCTTC. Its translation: CSARTSGSGEQFF.

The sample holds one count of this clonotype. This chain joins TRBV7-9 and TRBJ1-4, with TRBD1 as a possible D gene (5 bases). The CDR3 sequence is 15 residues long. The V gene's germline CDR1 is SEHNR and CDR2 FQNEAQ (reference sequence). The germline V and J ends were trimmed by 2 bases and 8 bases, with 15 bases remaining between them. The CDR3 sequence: CASSLYRAAGEKLFF. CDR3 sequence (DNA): TGTGCCAGCAGCTTATATCGGGCGGCAGGGGAAAAACTGTTTTTT.

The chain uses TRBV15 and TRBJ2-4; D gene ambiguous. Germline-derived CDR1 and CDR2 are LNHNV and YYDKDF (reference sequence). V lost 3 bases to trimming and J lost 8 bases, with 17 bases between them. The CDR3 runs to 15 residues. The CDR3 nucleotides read TGTGCCACCAGCAGCCCCAAGGGAAGGGTCGACATTCAGTACTTC. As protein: CATSSPKGRVDIQYF.

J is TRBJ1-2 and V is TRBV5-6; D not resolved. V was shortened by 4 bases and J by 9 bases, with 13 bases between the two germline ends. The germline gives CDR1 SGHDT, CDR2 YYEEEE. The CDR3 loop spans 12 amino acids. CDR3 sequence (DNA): TGTGCCAGCAGCGCGGGCAGGCTGAGCTACACCTTC. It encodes CASSAGRLSYTF.

The CDR3 DNA reads TGTGCCAGCAGTCGAACTAGCGGGAGGGCCACCGGGGAGCTGTTTTTT. As protein: CASSRTSGRATGELFF. The gene calls are TRBV28 and TRBJ2-2, with 13 bases fitting TRBD2. This CDR3 contains 16 residues. Germline assignment: CDR1 MDHEN and CDR2 SYDVKM. Germline trimming cut 5 bases from V and 4 bases from J; bases unmatched to any gene: 4.